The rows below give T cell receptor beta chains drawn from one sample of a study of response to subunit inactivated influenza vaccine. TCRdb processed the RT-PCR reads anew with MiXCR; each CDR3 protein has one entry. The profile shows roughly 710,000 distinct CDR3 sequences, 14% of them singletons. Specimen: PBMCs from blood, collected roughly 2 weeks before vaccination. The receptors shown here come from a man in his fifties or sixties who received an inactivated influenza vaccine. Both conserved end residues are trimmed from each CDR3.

ASSLDSWSYGYT	TRBV12-3/TRBV12-4
ASSLEGVSSTDTQY	TRBV5-1
SARGPGGDIQY	TRBV20-1
ATKSGGNNEQY	TRBV6-1
SARVISGGAGSETQY	TRBV20-1
ASSVSLRAQETQY	TRBV9
ASSLETGRGETQY	TRBV11-2
ASSSRQGATEAF	TRBV7-2
ASMLQGTGELF	TRBV12-3/TRBV12-4
ASSSSWWREETQY	TRBV5-1
ASSQAPDRITEAF	TRBV4-1
ASRQGYRNTEAF	TRBV5-1
ATSRDRGGEQF	TRBV15
ASSLGQDTIY	TRBV7-8
ASSLSQGVDTGELF	TRBV5-1
ASSRLRGGYEQY	TRBV6-1
ASVDSYYGYT	TRBV12-3/TRBV12-4
SAAEWSASSYNEQF	TRBV20-1
ASSWKQGRGEKLF	TRBV7-9
ASSLNGLAGGRDTQY	TRBV4-2
ASSPTGAYNEQF	TRBV12-3/TRBV12-4
ASSRTGRTGELF	TRBV7-3
ASSYGDPYEQY	TRBV6-2/TRBV6-3
SARDPTA	TRBV20-1
ASSLLSGRGSGEQY	TRBV7-2